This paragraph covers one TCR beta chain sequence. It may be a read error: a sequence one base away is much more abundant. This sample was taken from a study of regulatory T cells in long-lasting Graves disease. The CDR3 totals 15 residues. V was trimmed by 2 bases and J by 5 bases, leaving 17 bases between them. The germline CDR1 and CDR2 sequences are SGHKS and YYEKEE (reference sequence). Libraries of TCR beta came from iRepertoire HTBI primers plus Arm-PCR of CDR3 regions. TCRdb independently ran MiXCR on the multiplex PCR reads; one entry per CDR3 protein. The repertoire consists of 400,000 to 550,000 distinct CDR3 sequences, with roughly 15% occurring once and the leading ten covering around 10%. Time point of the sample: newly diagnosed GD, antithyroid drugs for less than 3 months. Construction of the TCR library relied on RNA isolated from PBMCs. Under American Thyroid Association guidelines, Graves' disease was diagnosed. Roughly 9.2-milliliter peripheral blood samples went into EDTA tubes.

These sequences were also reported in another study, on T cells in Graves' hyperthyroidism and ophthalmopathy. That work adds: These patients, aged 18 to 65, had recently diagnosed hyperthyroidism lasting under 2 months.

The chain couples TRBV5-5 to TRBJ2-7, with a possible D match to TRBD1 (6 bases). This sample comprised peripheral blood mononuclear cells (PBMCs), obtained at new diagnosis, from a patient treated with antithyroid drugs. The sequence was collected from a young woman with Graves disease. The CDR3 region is CASSLLGHLTHEQYF. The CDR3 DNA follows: TGTGCCAGCAGCTTATTGGGACACCTGACCCACGAGCAGTACTTC.